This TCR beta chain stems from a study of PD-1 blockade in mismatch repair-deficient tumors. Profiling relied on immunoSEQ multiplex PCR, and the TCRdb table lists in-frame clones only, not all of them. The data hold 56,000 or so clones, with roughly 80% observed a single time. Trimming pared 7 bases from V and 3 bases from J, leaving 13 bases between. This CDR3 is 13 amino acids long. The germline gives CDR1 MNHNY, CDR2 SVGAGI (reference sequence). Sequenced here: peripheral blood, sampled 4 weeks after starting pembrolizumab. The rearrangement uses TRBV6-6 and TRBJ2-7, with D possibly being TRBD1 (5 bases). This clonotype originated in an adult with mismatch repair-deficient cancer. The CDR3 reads CASTQGRVYEQYF. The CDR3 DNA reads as TGTGCCAGCACCCAGGGCAGGGTCTACGAGCAGTACTTC.